This T cell receptor (beta chain) came from a study of blood T cell repertoires in COVID-19. V dropped 7 bases and J dropped 3 bases, with 22 bases sitting between them. CDR1 LNHDA and CDR2 SQIVND come from the germline V gene (reference sequence). The CDR3 totals 17 residues. Methods used by the authors: Reference gene primer amplification yielded estimated nucleated cell counts. The repertoire was sequenced with immunoSEQ multiplex PCR; TCRdb's copy has only in-frame clones and lacks some. The V and J calls and clone size were taken over from that table, and D and trimming were inferred from the DNA. The sample lists about 310,000 clones, approximately 90% seen once, with over 9% in the top ten.

The V gene is TRBV19, the J gene TRBJ1-5; TRBD1 is a possible D gene (6 bases). Sequences were obtained from PBMCs or T cells enriched from blood (not recorded which). This clonotype originated in a woman in her thirties or forties who had recovered from COVID-19. CDR3 sequence (DNA): TGTGCCAGTACAGTGCTCGCGGGGGCGCGGAACAATCAGCCCCAGCATTTT. As protein: CASTVLAGARNNQPQHF.